A selection of T cell receptor beta chains follows, all from one sample in a study of beta chain features in type 1 diabetes. Profiled with immunoSEQ multiplex PCR; TCRdb holds only in-frame clones, not every one. Of a few hundred thousand clones listed, 30% were seen once; the top ten hold roughly 0.06%. The sequenced material came from naive CD4+ T cells from blood. The origin of the receptors is a man in his late teens or twenties in good health. The CDR3 runs from the conserved cysteine through the conserved F or W. The D gene is left open where the match is weak. Where a row states a size, it is once, few, many or the class of an expanded clone; other rows omit it.

>.|TRBJ2-7|TRBV5-6|.
CASSWTASYEQYF
TGTGCCAGCAGCTGGACAGCTTCCTACGAGCAGTACTTC
>.|TRBJ2-1|TRBV19|.
CASSISGVSYNEQFF
TGTGCCAGTAGTATATCGGGAGTATCCTACAATGAGCAGTTCTTC
>.|TRBJ1-4|TRBV25-1|.
CASSERDGRREKLFF
TGTGCCAGCAGTGAACGCGACGGTCGAAGGGAAAAACTGTTTTTT
>.|TRBJ2-3|TRBV9|.
CASSEDPLSTDTQYF
TGTGCCAGCAGCGAAGACCCGCTAAGCACAGATACGCAGTATTTT
>few|TRBJ2-3|TRBV4-3|TRBD2
CASSQKAGDADTQYF
TGCGCCAGCAGCCAGAAAGCGGGAGACGCAGATACGCAGTATTTT
>.|TRBJ2-3|TRBV9|TRBD2
CASSVESGSADTQYF
TGTGCCAGCAGCGTAGAAAGCGGGAGCGCAGATACGCAGTATTTT
>.|TRBJ2-7|TRBV30|TRBD1
CAWSPDRGIYEQYF
TGTGCCTGGAGTCCGGACAGGGGAATATACGAGCAGTACTTC
>.|TRBJ2-6|TRBV2|.
CASSQTLPGANVLTF
TGTGCCAGCAGCCAGACTCTCCCTGGGGCCAACGTCCTGACTTTC
>few|TRBJ1-2|TRBV30|.
CAWSTRVGYTF
TGTGCCTGGAGTACCAGGGTTGGCTACACCTTC
>.|TRBJ2-7|TRBV30|.
CAWSVERAHEQYF
TGTGCCTGGAGTGTAGAGCGGGCCCACGAGCAGTACTTC
>.|TRBJ1-1|TRBV30|.
CAWSVSFLGRTEAFF
TGTGCCTGGAGTGTTTCCTTCCTCGGGCGCACTGAAGCTTTCTTT
>few|TRBJ2-1|TRBV7-9|.
CASSAGALLNEQFF
TGTGCCAGCAGCGCGGGGGCTTTACTCAATGAGCAGTTCTTC
>.|TRBJ2-1|TRBV10-3|.
CAITSGSSYNEQFF
TGTGCCATCACGAGCGGAAGCTCCTACAATGAGCAGTTCTTC
>.|TRBJ1-4|TRBV7-9|.
CASSSFRGANEKLFF
TGTGCCAGCAGTTCTTTCAGGGGCGCTAATGAAAAACTGTTTTTT
>.|TRBJ2-1|TRBV4-3|.
CASSQDWRDNEQFF
TGCGCCAGCAGCCAAGATTGGAGGGACAATGAGCAGTTCTTC
>.|TRBJ1-4|TRBV2|TRBD1
CASSVQGAEEKLFF
TGTGCCAGCAGTGTACAGGGGGCGGAAGAAAAACTGTTTTTT
>few|TRBJ2-3|TRBV29-1|.
CSSGEGYF
TGCAGCTCGGGAGAGGGGTATTTT
>.|TRBJ1-1|TRBV30|TRBD1
CAWSPPTGVNTEAFF
TGTGCCTGGAGTCCCCCGACAGGGGTGAACACTGAAGCTTTCTTT
>few|TRBJ2-3|TRBV5-6|TRBD2
CASSLVAGADTQYF
TGTGCCAGCAGCTTGGTCGCGGGAGCAGATACGCAGTATTTT
>few|TRBJ2-2|TRBV4-1|.
CASSPLGMNTGELFF
TGCGCCAGCAGCCCCTTAGGGATGAACACCGGGGAGCTGTTTTTT
>few|TRBJ1-1|TRBV25-1|.
CASSASSQVNTEAFF
TGTGCCAGCAGTGCCTCCTCACAGGTGAACACTGAAGCTTTCTTT
>.|TRBJ2-2|TRBV30|.
CTGGVTGELFF
TGTACCGGTGGGGTCACCGGGGAGCTGTTTTTT
>.|TRBJ2-3|TRBV7-2|.
CASSLRGTTDTQYF
TGTGCCAGCAGCCTTCGGGGAACCACAGATACGCAGTATTTT
>few|TRBJ1-1|TRBV7-9|.
CASSLAAGANTEAFF
TGTGCCAGCAGCTTAGCTGCCGGGGCCAACACTGAAGCTTTCTTT
>.|TRBJ2-5|TRBV14|TRBD1
CASSRGRETQYF
TGTGCCAGCAGCAGGGGGCGAGAGACCCAGTACTTC
>once|TRBJ2-7|TRBV7-2|TRBD1
CASSLAGTGARYEQYF
TGTGCCAGCAGCTTAGCCGGGACAGGGGCCCGGTACGAGCAGTACTTC
>.|TRBJ2-7|TRBV6-6|.
CASSRLLSYEQYF
TGTGCCAGCAGTCGCCTTCTCTCCTACGAGCAGTACTTC
>.|TRBJ1-3|TRBV4-1|.
CASSQLDKRGNTIYF
TGCGCCAGCAGCCAGTTGGACAAACGTGGAAACACCATATATTTT
>few|TRBJ2-7|TRBV7-3|.
CASSPDDGSRRQYF
TGTGCCAGCAGCCCCGATGATGGCAGCCGTCGACAGTACTTC
>few|TRBJ2-7|TRBV4-3|.
CASSQGPANRDEQYF
TGCGCCAGCAGCCAAGGGCCAGCAAATCGCGACGAGCAGTACTTC
>few|TRBJ2-1|TRBV5-1|TRBD2
CASSLAAGGPYNEQFF
TGCGCCAGCAGCTTGGCGGCGGGAGGGCCTTACAATGAGCAGTTCTTC
>.|TRBJ1-5|TRBV28|.
CASSFAGSNQPQHF
TGTGCCAGCAGTTTTGCAGGGAGTAATCAGCCCCAGCATTTT
>few|TRBJ2-7|TRBV4-3|.
CASSPGGQGAIPYEQYF
TGCGCCAGCAGCCCCGGGGGGCAGGGGGCCATCCCCTACGAGCAGTACTTC
>.|TRBJ2-7|TRBV30|TRBD2
CAWSLAGVSYYEQYF
TGTGCCTGGAGCCTAGCGGGAGTTTCGTACTACGAGCAGTACTTC
>.|TRBJ2-4|TRBV6-5|TRBD1
CASSYSGQGINIQYF
TGTGCCAGCAGTTACTCGGGACAGGGGATCAACATTCAGTACTTC
>.|TRBJ2-5|TRBV28|TRBD1
CASSLDRVETQYF
TGTGCCAGCAGTTTGGACAGGGTTGAGACCCAGTACTTC
>few|TRBJ2-5|TRBV28|TRBD2
CASSPSGRRETQYF
TGTGCCAGCAGTCCAAGCGGGAGGCGGGAGACCCAGTACTTC
>few|TRBJ2-5|TRBV6-5|.
CASSPRQFWGKTQYF
TGTGCCAGCAGCCCTCGTCAGTTCTGGGGGAAGACCCAGTACTTC
>.|TRBJ1-1|TRBV5-4|.
CASSLGPIAEAFF
TGTGCCAGCAGCTTGGGGCCTATCGCTGAAGCTTTCTTT
>few|TRBJ2-7|TRBV30|.
CAWSAGRGTYEQYF
TGTGCCTGGAGTGCCGGCAGGGGAACCTACGAGCAGTACTTC
>few|TRBJ2-3|TRBV5-1|TRBD1
CASSLGGQADTQYF
TGCGCCAGCAGCTTGGGGGGACAGGCAGATACGCAGTATTTT
>.|TRBJ2-7|TRBV27|.
CATSEDAGAGEQYF
TGTGCCACTTCCGAAGATGCAGGGGCCGGCGAGCAGTACTTC
>few|TRBJ1-1|TRBV21-1|.
CASSKAVQGPRDTEAFF
TGTGCCAGCAGCAAAGCGGTCCAGGGACCCAGAGACACTGAAGCTTTCTTT
>few|TRBJ2-7|TRBV7-9|TRBD2
CASSPLSGSGYEQYF
TGTGCCAGCAGCCCACTTAGCGGGAGTGGGTACGAGCAGTACTTC
>.|TRBJ2-1|TRBV7-2|TRBD2
CASSLAVGEGEQFF
TGTGCCAGCAGCTTAGCGGTTGGGGAGGGTGAGCAGTTCTTC
>.|TRBJ2-7|TRBV7-2|TRBD1
CASSRQGYEQYF
TGTGCCAGCAGCAGACAGGGGTACGAGCAGTACTTC
>few|TRBJ2-1|TRBV18|TRBD2
CASSSQLLAGKPNEQFF
TGTGCCAGCTCGTCGCAGCTCCTAGCGGGGAAGCCCAATGAGCAGTTCTTC
>.|TRBJ2-7|TRBV30|.
CAWGFGSYEQYF
TGTGCCTGGGGGTTTGGGTCCTACGAGCAGTACTTC
>few|TRBJ2-5|TRBV30|.
CAWSIQYQETQYF
TGTGCCTGGAGTATACAGTACCAAGAGACCCAGTACTTC
>.|TRBJ2-7|TRBV6-1|.
CASSGNVGYEQYF
TGTGCCAGCAGTGGAAACGTGGGCTACGAGCAGTACTTC
>.|TRBJ2-7|TRBV14|.
CASSRLGLSYEQYF
TGTGCCAGCAGCCGACTCGGACTGAGCTACGAGCAGTACTTC